This T cell receptor (beta chain) derives from a study of T-cell memory formation after mild COVID-19 (dated by TCRdb to the early 2020s). With regard to the full study: TCR sequence clusters from the two donors were found to be largely donor specific. Two young, previously healthy adult volunteers made up the cohort, one male and one female. In a couple of donors, T-cell clones that expanded and contracted after mild COVID-19 were tracked by sequencing TCRalpha and TCRbeta repertoires over time. Results and caveats for the whole study, not just this receptor: From day 15 to 85, contracting clones showed balanced CD4/CD8 phenotypes, whereas a second wave of clones that expanded from day 15 to 37 leaned towards CD4+. The second-wave clones that peaked on day 37 were not confirmed to be SARS-CoV-2 specific. Only two mild cases were covered by the study, and larger cohorts that include severe cases with pre-infection samples were considered necessary. Contracting CD4+ clones were located mainly in the CM and EM memory subsets, whereas CD8+ clones were found to be enriched in EMRA. Some responding clones were found in pre-infection memory, which suggests that pre-existing cross-reactive memory T cells took part in the SARS-CoV-2 response.

PBMCs were isolated by Ficoll-Paque density gradient centrifugation. TCRdb lists the instrument as Illumina NovaSeq 6000. Using 5'RACE with constant-segment primers, TCRalpha and TCRbeta cDNA libraries were constructed, with sample barcodes and unique molecular identifiers added in the process. RNA was extracted from every sample with Trizol reagent. The libraries were amplified in two PCR steps, and the second step added a second sample barcode and Illumina TruSeq adapters. Libraries were sequenced on an Illumina NovaSeq with 2 x 150 bp paired-end reads. In the paper's pipeline: The reads were demultiplexed and collapsed into UMI-guided consensus sequences using migec v1.2.7. With mixcr v2.1.11, UMI consensuses were aligned to TRA and TRB V and J templates and assembled into clonotypes. Clonotypes were classified as expanded or contracted when called significant by both edgeR and NoisET, with noise models trained on biological replicates. For edgeR calls, a false discovery rate-adjusted p below 0.01 and a log2 fold-change threshold of 1 were applied. As an exploratory analysis of dynamics, max-normalized trajectories of the 1000 most abundant clonotypes were examined by PCA with hierarchical clustering. Separately sequenced CD4+ and CD8+ repertoires were used to assign a CD4 or CD8 phenotype to each responding clone. The public reads were quality trimmed at Q25 with fastp and then assembled into clones with MiXCR by TCRdb, keeping productive beta chains. Merged by CDR3 protein, the rows form single entries marked with the most common genes and DNA. In this record, the V and J calls reflect TCRdb's handling and not the investigators' own analysis. The sample contains about 440,000 distinct CDR3 sequences, 20% of them found a single time. Around 8.4% of the sample rests with the top ten.

About this clonotype: Its recognized antigen is unknown. Qualities for individual bases were not recorded, and no much larger clone is one base off.

The source of this sequence is an adult woman who had mild COVID-19 (a few samples of this study predate the infection). The sample titles of this study are shuffled in the database, so cell type and time point are left out; the donor was told from shared clones. The sample taken for sequencing was PBMCs or a T cell subset sorted from them (not recorded which).

The CDR3: CASGFSLTGTSGRAFYNEQFF. The DNA sequence follows: TGTGCTAGTGGTTTCTCCCTGACCGGGACTAGCGGGAGGGCATTCTACAATGAGCAGTTCTTC. Here the chain combines TRBV12-5 and TRBJ2-1, with 16 bases matching TRBD2. The cysteine opens and the phenylalanine closes a CDR3 of 21 amino acids. The read is trimmed to its CDR3 DNA, 63 bases read in frame from base 1. Clipping removes 3 bases from V and 3 bases from J, with 14 as the unmatched junction base count. CDR1 and CDR2 are read off the germline V gene as LGHNT and FRNRAP.